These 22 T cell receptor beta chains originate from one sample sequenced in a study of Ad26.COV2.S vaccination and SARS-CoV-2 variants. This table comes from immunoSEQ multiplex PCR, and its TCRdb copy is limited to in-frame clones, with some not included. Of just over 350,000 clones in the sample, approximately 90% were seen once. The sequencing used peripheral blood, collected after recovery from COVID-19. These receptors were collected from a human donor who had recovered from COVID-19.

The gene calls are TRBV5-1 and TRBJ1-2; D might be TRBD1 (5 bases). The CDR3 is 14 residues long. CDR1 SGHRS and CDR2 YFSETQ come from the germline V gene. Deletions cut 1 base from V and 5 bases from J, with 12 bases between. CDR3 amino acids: CASSLLGTLYGYTF. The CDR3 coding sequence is TGCGCCAGCAGCTTGCTCGGGACCCTGTATGGCTACACCTTC.

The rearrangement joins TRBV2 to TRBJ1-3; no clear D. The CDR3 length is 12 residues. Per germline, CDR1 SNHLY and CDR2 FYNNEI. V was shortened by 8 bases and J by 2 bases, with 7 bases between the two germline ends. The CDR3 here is CASSPAGNTIYF. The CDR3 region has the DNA TGTGCCAGCTCTCCAGCTGGAAACACCATATATTTT. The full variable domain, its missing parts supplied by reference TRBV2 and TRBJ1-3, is EPEVTQTPSHQVTQMGQEVILRCVPISNHLYFYWYRQILGQKVEFLVSFYNNEISEKSEIFDDQFSVERPDGSNFTLKIRSTKLEDSAMYFCASSPAGNTIYFGEGSWLTVV.

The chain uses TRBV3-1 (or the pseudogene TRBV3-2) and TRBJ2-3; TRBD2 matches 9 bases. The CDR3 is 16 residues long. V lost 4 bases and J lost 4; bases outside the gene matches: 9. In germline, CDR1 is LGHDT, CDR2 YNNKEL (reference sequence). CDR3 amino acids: CASSPPGSGGPDTQYF. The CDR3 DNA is TGTGCCAGCAGCCCGCCGGGGAGCGGGGGGCCAGATACGCAGTATTTT.

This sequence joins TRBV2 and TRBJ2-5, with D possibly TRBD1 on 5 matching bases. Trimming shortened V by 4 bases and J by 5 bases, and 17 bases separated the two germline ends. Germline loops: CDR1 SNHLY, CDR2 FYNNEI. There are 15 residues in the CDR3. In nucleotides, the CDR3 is TGTGCCAGCAGTGGAATAGGGGCCATAATTGAGACCCAGTACTTC. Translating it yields CASSGIGAIIETQYF.

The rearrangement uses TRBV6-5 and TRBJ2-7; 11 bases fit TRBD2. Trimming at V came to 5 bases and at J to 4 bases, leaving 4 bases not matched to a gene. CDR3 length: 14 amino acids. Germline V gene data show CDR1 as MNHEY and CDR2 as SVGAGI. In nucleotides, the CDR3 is TGTGCCAGCAGTCCTAGCGGGGGGTCATACGAGCAGTACTTC. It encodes CASSPSGGSYEQYF.

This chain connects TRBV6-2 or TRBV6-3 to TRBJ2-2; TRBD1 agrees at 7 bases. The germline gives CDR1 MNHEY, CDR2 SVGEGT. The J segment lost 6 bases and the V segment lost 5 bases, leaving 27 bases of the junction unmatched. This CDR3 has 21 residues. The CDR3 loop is CASSKLRRTGDTRSRAGELFF. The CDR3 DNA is TGTGCCAGCAGTAAACTAAGACGAACAGGGGATACTCGCTCGAGGGCCGGGGAGCTGTTTTTT.

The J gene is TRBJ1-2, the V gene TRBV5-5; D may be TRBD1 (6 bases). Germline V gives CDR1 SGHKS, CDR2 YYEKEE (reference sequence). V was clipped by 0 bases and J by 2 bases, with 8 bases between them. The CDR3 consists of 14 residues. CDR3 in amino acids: CASSLDRVNYGYTF. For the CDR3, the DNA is TGTGCCAGCAGCTTGGACAGGGTAAACTATGGCTACACCTTC.

The CDR3 is CASSLAGITNEKLFF. The CDR3 DNA follows: TGTGCCAGCAGCTTGGCGGGGATCACTAATGAAAAACTGTTTTTT. This rearrangement joins TRBV7-9 to TRBJ1-4; D unclear. Germline V lookup: CDR1 SEHNR, CDR2 FQNEAQ (reference sequence). Trimming took 3 bases from V and 2 from J, leaving 10 bases between them. This CDR3 has 15 residues.

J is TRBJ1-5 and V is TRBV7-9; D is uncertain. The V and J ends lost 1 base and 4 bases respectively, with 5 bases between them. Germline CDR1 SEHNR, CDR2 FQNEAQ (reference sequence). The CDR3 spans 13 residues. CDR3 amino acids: CASSLDRNQPQHF. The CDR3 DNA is TGTGCCAGCAGCTTAGACAGAAATCAGCCCCAGCATTTT.

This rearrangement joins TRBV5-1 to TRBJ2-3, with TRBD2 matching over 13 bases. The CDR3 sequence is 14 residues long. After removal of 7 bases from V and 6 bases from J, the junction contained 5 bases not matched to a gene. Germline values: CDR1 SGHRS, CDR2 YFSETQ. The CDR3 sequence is CASRTSGGGDTQYF. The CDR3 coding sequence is TGCGCCAGCCGGACTAGCGGGGGCGGGGATACGCAGTATTTT.

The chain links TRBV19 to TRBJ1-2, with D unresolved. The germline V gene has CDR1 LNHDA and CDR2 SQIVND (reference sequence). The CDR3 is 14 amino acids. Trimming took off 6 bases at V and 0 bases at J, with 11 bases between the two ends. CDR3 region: CASSPHRPNYGYTF. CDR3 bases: TGTGCCAGTAGCCCCCACAGACCTAACTATGGCTACACCTTC.

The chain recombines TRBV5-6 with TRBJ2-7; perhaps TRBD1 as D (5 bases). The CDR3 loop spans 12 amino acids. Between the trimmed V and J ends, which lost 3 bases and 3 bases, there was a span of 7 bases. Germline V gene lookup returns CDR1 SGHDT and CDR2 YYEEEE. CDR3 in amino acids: CASSSDNYEQYF. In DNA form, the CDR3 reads TGTGCCAGCAGCTCGGACAACTACGAGCAGTACTTC.

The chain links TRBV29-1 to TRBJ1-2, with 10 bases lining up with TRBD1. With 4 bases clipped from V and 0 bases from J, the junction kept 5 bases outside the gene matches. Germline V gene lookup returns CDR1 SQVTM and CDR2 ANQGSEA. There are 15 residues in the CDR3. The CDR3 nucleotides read TGCAGCGTTGCAGACAGGGGGCGAGCTAACTATGGCTACACCTTC. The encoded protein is CSVADRGRANYGYTF.

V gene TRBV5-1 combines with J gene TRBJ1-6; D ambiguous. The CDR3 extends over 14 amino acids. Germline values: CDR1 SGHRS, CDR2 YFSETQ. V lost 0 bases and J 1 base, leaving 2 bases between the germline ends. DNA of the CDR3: TGCGCCAGCAGCTTGGGATCCTATAATTCACCCCTCCACTTT. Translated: CASSLGSYNSPLHF.

The DNA of the CDR3 is TGTGCCAGCAGCTCGCCGGGGGGCACAGATACGCAGTATTTT. Translated, it gives CASSSPGGTDTQYF. This rearrangement joins TRBV5-4 to TRBJ2-3; D is perhaps TRBD2 (6 bases). Trimming pared 3 bases from V and 1 base from J, leaving 9 bases between. Germline CDR1 and CDR2: SGHNT and YYREEE (reference sequence). The CDR3 spans 14 residues.

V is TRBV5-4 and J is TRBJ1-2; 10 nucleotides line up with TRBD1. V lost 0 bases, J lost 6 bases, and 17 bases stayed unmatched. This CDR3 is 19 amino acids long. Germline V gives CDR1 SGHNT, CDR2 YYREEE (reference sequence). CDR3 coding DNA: TGTGCCAGCAGCTTGGCGGCCACTGGACAGGGGGTATCATCCAATGGCTACACCTTC. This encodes CASSLAATGQGVSSNGYTF.

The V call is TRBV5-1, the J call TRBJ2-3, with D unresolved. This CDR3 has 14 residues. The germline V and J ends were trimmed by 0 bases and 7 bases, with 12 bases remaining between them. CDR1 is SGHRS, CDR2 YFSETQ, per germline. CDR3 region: CASSLAHEGNTQYF. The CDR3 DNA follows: TGCGCCAGCAGCTTGGCACATGAAGGGAATACGCAGTATTTT.

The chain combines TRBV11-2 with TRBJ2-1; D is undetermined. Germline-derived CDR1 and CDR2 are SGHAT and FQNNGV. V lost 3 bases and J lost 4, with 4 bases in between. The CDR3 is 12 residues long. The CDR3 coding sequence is TGTGCCAGCAGCTTTAAGTACAATGAGCAGTTCTTC. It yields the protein CASSFKYNEQFF.

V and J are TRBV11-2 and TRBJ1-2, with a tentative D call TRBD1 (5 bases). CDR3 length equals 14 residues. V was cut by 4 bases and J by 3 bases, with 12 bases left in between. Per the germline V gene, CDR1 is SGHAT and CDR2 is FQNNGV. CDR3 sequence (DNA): TGTGCCAGCAGCTCCGTAGGGACGGACTATGGCTACACCTTC. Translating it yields CASSSVGTDYGYTF.

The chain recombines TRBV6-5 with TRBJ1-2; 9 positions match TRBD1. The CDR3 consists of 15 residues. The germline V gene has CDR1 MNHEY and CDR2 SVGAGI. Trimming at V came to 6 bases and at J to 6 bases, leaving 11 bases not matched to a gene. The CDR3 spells CASSLPGTGKDGYTF. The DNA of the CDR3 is TGTGCCAGCAGCCTACCCGGGACAGGGAAAGATGGCTACACCTTC.

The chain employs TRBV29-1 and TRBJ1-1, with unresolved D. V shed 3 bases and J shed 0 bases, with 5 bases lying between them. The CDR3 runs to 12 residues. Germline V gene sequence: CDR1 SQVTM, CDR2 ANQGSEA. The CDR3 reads CSVDPMNTEAFF. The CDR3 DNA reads TGCAGCGTTGACCCCATGAACACTGAAGCTTTCTTT.

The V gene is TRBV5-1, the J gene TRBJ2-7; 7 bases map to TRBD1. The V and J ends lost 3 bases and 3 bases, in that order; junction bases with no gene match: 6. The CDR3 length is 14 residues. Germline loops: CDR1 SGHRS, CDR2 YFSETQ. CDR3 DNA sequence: TGCGCCAGCAGCTCTTCAGGGGGAAACTACGAGCAGTACTTC. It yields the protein CASSSSGGNYEQYF.